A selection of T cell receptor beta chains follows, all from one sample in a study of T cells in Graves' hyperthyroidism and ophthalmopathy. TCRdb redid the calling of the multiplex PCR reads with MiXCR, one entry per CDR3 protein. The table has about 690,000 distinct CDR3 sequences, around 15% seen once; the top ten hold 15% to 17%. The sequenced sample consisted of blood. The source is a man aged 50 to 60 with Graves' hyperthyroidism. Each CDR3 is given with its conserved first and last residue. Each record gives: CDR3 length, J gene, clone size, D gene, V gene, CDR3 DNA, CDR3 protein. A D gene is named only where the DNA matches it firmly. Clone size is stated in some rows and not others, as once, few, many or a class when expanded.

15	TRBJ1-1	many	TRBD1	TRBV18	TGTGCCAGCAGTCCTGGGACAGGGCGTAACACTGAAGCTTTCTTT	CASSPGTGRNTEAFF
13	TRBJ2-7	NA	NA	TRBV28	TGTGCCAGCAGTGGGGGTAAGGACTACGAGCAGTACTTC	CASSGGKDYEQYF
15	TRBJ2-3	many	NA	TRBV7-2	TGTGCCAGCAGCTTGGCGGCGCATAGCACAGATACGCAGTATTTT	CASSLAAHSTDTQYF
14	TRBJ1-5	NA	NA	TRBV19	TGTGCCAGTAGGGTGGAGGAGCTGAATCAGCCCCAGCATTTT	CASRVEELNQPQHF
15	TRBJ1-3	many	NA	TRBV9	TGTGCCAGCAGCGCCGAGGGCCGAAGAGGAAACACCATATATTTT	CASSAEGRRGNTIYF
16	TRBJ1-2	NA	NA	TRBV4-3	TGCGCCAGCAGCCAAGAAGGGGGGGTAGCTAACTATGGCTACACCTTC	CASSQEGGVANYGYTF
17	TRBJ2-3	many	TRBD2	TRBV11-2	TGTGCCAGCAGCTTAGCGACTAGCGGCTCTAGCACAGATACGCAGTATTTT	CASSLATSGSSTDTQYF
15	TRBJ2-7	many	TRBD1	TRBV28	TGTGCCAGCAGTTCCCCCGGGACAGTCCAGTACGAGCAGTACTTC	CASSSPGTVQYEQYF
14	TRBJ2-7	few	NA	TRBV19	TGTGCCAGTAGTGTCCAGCCTAGGATGGAAGAGCAGTACTTC	CASSVQPRMEEQYF
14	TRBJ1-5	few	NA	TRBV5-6	TGTGCCAGCAGCTTGGGATACCCGAATCAGCCCCAGCATTTT	CASSLGYPNQPQHF
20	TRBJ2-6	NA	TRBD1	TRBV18	TGTGCCAGCTCACCACCGGGACAGGGGGCCTATGGGACTGGGGCCAACGTCCTGACTTTC	CASSPPGQGAYGTGANVLTF
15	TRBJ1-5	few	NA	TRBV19	TGTGCCAGTACCCAGGGAGGGGATAGCAATCAGCCCCAGCATTTT	CASTQGGDSNQPQHF
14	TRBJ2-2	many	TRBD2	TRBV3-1	TGTGCCAGCGGGGGACTAGAGAGCACCGGGGAGCTGTTTTTT	CASGGLESTGELFF
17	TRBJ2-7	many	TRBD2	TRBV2	TGTGCCAGCAGCCCCATGGTGTTAGCGGGGCCGACCTACGAGCAGTACTTC	CASSPMVLAGPTYEQYF
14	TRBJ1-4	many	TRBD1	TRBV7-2	TGTGCCAGCAGGTCCGGGACAGGGAATGAAAAACTGTTTTTT	CASRSGTGNEKLFF
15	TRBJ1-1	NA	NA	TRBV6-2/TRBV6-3	TGTGCCAGCAGTTACTCGACTGCAGCTACAAGTGAAGCTTTCTTT	CASSYSTAATSEAFF
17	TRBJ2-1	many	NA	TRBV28	TGTGCCAGCAGTTTAAATCGCGGGCTCAGCTCCTACAATGAGCAGTTCTTC	CASSLNRGLSSYNEQFF
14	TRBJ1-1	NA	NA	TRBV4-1	TGCGCCAGCAGCCATCCGGGGGTGAACACTGAAGCTTTCTTT	CASSHPGVNTEAFF
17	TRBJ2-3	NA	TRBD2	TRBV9	TGTGCCAGCAGCGTACGGACTAGCGGGATTGATACAGATACGCAGTATTTT	CASSVRTSGIDTDTQYF
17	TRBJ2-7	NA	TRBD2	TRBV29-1	TGCAGCGTTGAAGGGCCCGGGACTAGCGGGAGGGCCGGGGAGCAGTACTTC	CSVEGPGTSGRAGEQYF
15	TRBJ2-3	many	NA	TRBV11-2	TGTGCCAGCAGCCCCCGCTCCCAACTAACAGATACGCAGTATTTT	CASSPRSQLTDTQYF
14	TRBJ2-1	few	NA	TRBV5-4	TGTGCCAGCAGCTTTTATACAGCTTCCAATGAGCAGTTCTTC	CASSFYTASNEQFF
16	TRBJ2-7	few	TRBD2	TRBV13	TGTGCCAGCAGCTCACTAGCGGGAGGGGATAACTACGAGCAGTACTTC	CASSSLAGGDNYEQYF
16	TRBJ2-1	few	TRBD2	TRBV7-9	TGTGCCAGCAGCTCGGGACTAGCGGGAGAGAGGTATGAGCAGTTCTTC	CASSSGLAGERYEQFF
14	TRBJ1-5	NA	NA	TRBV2	TGTGCCAGCAGACTGAACGTTGGGAATCAGCCCCAGCATTTT	CASRLNVGNQPQHF
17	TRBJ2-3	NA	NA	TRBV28	TGTGCCAGCCCGGACAGGATAGCGGGAAAGGTAACAGATACGCAGTCTTTT	CASPDRIAGKVTDTQSF
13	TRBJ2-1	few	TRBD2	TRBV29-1	TGCAGCGTTCGGGAGGTTACTTACAATGAGCAGTTCTTC	CSVREVTYNEQFF
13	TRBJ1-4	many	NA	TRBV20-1	TGCAGTGCTAGCCCCGATAGGCGAGGAAAACTGTTTTTT	CSASPDRRGKLFF
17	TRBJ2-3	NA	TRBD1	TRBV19	TGTGCCAGTAGTATACGACGAGACAGGGGACACACAGATACGCAGTATTTT	CASSIRRDRGHTDTQYF
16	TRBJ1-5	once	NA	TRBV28	TGTGCCAGCAGTTTCCGGGACACGGGATATAATCAGCCCCAGCATTTT	CASSFRDTGYNQPQHF
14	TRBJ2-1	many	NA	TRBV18	TGTGCCAGCTCACCACCGGGACAACACAATGAGCAGTTCTTC	CASSPPGQHNEQFF
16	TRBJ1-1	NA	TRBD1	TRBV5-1	TGCGCCAGCAGCGGACAAAGGACAGGGTCGTTTACTGAAGCTTTCTTT	CASSGQRTGSFTEAFF
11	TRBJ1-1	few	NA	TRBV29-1	TGCAGCGCTGGGGCAGCCACTGAAGCTTTCTTT	CSAGAATEAFF
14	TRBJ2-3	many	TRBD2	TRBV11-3	TGTGCCAGCAGCTCGGGACTAGCGCCAGATACGCAGTATTTT	CASSSGLAPDTQYF
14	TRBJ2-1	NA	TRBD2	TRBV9	TGTGCCAGCAGCAACAGCGGGAGGAGTGATGAGCAGTTCTTC	CASSNSGRSDEQFF
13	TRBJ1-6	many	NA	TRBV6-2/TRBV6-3	TGTGCCAGCAGTTACAAGTTGGAGTCACCCCTCCACTTT	CASSYKLESPLHF
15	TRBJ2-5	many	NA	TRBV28	TGTGCCAGCAGTTCGGGGTCCTCTACCCAAGAGACCCAGTACTTC	CASSSGSSTQETQYF
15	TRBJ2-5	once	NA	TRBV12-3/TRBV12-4	TGTGCCAGCAGTACCTATTCTGGGGGCCCAGAGACCCAGTACTTC	CASSTYSGGPETQYF
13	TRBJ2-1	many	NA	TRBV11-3	TGTGCCAGCAGCTTAAGGGGTGGCGATGAGCAGTTCTTC	CASSLRGGDEQFF
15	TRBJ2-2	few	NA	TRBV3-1	TGTGCCAGCAGCCCAGGTGTAGTAAACACCGGGGAGCTGTTTTTT	CASSPGVVNTGELFF
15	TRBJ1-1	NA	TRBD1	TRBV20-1	TGCAGTGCTAGAACAGGGGGAAGAGTAGATACTGAAGCTTTCTTT	CSARTGGRVDTEAFF
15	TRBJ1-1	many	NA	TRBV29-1	TGCAGCGTTGAACTATTTGGACAGCAGTTCACTGAAGCTTTCTTT	CSVELFGQQFTEAFF
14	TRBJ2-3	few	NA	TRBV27	TGTGCCAGCAGTTTTTTCCTGAGCACAGATACGCAGTATTTT	CASSFFLSTDTQYF
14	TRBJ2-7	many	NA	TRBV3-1	TGTGCCAGCAGCCAATATCTTCCGACATACGAGCAGTACTTC	CASSQYLPTYEQYF
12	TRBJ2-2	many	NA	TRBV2	TGTGCCAGCGATAAGAACACCGGGGAGCTGTTTTTT	CASDKNTGELFF
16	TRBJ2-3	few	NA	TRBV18	TGTGCCAGCTCACCACCGCAACGGGGACCCACAGATACGCAGTATTTT	CASSPPQRGPTDTQYF
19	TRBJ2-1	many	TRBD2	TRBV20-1	TGCAGTGCTAGAGATCCTCCGGGGGGTAGCGGGAACTCCTACAATGAGCAGTTCTTC	CSARDPPGGSGNSYNEQFF